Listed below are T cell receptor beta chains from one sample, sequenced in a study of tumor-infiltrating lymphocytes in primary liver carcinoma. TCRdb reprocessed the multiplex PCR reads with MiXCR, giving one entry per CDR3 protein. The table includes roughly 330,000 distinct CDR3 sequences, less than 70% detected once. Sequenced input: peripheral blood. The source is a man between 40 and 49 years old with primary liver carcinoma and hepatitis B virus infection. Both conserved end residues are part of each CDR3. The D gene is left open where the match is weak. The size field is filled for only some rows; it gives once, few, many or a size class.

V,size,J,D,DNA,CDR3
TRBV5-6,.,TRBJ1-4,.,TGTGCCAGCAGCTTTAAGGGGGGGAGAATTCAAAAACTGTTTTTT,CASSFKGGRIQKLFF
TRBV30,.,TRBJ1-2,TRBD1,TGTGCCTGGAGTACCTCCGGGACAGGGGCCCGGGGCGGCTACACCTTC,CAWSTSGTGARGGYTF
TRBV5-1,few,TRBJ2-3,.,TGCGCCAGCAGCTCTGTTTCCGGGGGAGTCACAGATACGCAGTATTTT,CASSSVSGGVTDTQYF
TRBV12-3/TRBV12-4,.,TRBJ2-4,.,TGTGCCAACAGTTCCAGTGGCAAAAACACTCAGTACTTC,CANSSSGKNTQYF
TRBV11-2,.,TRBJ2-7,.,TGTGCCAGCACCTTAGGGGGACAGAAGGCCCCTAGCGACTCCTACGAGCAGTACTTC,CASTLGGQKAPSDSYEQYF
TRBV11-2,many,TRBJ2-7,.,TGTGCCAGCAGCTTAGGCGGGACGGCCCCCCACGGGCAGTACTTC,CASSLGGTAPHGQYF
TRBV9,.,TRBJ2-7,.,TGTGTCAGCAGTCCGTCCGGAAGCCCGCTACGGGAGCAGTACTTC,CVSSPSGSPLREQYF
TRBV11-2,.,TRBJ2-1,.,TGTGCCAGCAGCTTGGGCGGGATGGCCTTCGAGCAGTTCTTC,CASSLGGMAFEQFF
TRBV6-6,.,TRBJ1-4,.,TGTGTCAGCAGTTACTCGACCCCAGGGTGGGGGACTAATGAAAAGCTGTTTTTT,CVSSYSTPGWGTNEKLFF
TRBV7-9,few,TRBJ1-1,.,TGTGCCAGCAGCCGTCATGCACAGGGAGGGGGGACTGAAGCTTTCTTT,CASSRHAQGGGTEAFF
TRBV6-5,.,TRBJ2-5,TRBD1,TGTGCCAGCAGCCCCGGGACAGGACTGGGAGACCAGTACTTC,CASSPGTGLGDQYF
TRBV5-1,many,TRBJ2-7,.,TGCGCCAGCAGCAGCCAGGCCCACTCCTACGAGCAGTACTTC,CASSSQAHSYEQYF
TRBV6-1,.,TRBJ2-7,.,TGTGCCAGCAGTGAACTACAGGGCCTCTACGAGCAGTACTTC,CASSELQGLYEQYF
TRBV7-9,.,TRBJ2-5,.,TGTGCCAGCAGCTCTAGCGTGGAAGAGACCCAGTACTTC,CASSSSVEETQYF
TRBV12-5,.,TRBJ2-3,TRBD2,TGTGCTAGTGGTTTGGAGGGTAGCGGGAGGACAGATACGCAGTATTTT,CASGLEGSGRTDTQYF
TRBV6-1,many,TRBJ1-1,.,TGTGCCAGCGGGGCGGGGAGGGGCACTGAAGCTTTCTTT,CASGAGRGTEAFF
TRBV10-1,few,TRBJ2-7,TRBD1,TGCGCCAGCAGTGGGGGACAGGGGGCGAGTATGTACTTC,CASSGGQGASMYF
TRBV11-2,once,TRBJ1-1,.,TGTGCCAGCAGCATAGATTTACGTTTAAACACTGAATCTTTCTTT,CASSIDLRLNTESFF
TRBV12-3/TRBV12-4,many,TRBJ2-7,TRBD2,TGTGCCAGCGGACGGGGGGTCGGTGCGTTCTACGAGCAGTACTTC,CASGRGVGAFYEQYF
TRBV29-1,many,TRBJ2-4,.,TGCAGCGTTGAAGATCAGGGGATTGACATTCAGTACTTC,CSVEDQGIDIQYF
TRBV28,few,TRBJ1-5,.,TGTGCCAGCAGAACGACTGGTACTCAGCCCCAGCATTTT,CASRTTGTQPQHF
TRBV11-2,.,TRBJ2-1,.,TGTGCCAGCAACTTAGGAGCGGGTGGGCCAAATGAGCAGTTCTTC,CASNLGAGGPNEQFF
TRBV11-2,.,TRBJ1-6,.,TGTGCCAGCACCTCCCTTGTGATTCTTAATAATTCACCCCTCAACTTT,CASTSLVILNNSPLNF
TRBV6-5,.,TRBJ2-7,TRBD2,TGTGCCAGCAGTTACGCGGGAGGGCATTACGAGCAGTACTTC,CASSYAGGHYEQYF
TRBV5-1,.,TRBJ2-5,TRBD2,TGCGCCAGCAGCTTACCCGGGACTAGCGTGAGTGAGACCCAGTACTTC,CASSLPGTSVSETQYF
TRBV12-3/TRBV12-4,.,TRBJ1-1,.,TGTGCCGGCAGTTTATGGACAGCCACTGAAGCTTTCTTT,CAGSLWTATEAFF
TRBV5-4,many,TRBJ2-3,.,TGTGCCAGCAGCACAGGACCCCAAGCTGGCACAGATACGCAGTATTTT,CASSTGPQAGTDTQYF
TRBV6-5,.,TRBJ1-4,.,TGTGCCAGCAGTTACCAGCGGGTGGCGACTGAAAAACTGTTTTTT,CASSYQRVATEKLFF